This entry is about one TCR beta chain. Antigen: not known. This record belongs to a study of post-analysis software for immune sequencing data. Study-level results: The study found TRBV5-6, TRBV5-1 and TRBV20-1 among about five TRBV segments more frequent in patients than controls.

The library was made from cDNA and included unique molecular identifiers. TCRdb ran MiXCR on the PCR reads and lists one entry per CDR3 protein. This sample has approximately 360,000 distinct CDR3 sequences, with around 33% found just once. The ends lost 0 bases at V and 4 bases at J; junction bases unmatched: 6. The CDR3 runs 15 residues. Germline V lookup: CDR1 SGHDT, CDR2 YYEEEE. The clonotype comes from a girl aged 5-17 years with multiple sclerosis. Input material: blood. The chain carries TRBV5-6 and TRBJ1-2, with 7 bases that match TRBD1. CDR3 loop: CASSLDIGGGYGYTF. The CDR3 coding sequence is TGTGCCAGCAGCTTGGATATAGGGGGCGGCTATGGCTACACCTTC.